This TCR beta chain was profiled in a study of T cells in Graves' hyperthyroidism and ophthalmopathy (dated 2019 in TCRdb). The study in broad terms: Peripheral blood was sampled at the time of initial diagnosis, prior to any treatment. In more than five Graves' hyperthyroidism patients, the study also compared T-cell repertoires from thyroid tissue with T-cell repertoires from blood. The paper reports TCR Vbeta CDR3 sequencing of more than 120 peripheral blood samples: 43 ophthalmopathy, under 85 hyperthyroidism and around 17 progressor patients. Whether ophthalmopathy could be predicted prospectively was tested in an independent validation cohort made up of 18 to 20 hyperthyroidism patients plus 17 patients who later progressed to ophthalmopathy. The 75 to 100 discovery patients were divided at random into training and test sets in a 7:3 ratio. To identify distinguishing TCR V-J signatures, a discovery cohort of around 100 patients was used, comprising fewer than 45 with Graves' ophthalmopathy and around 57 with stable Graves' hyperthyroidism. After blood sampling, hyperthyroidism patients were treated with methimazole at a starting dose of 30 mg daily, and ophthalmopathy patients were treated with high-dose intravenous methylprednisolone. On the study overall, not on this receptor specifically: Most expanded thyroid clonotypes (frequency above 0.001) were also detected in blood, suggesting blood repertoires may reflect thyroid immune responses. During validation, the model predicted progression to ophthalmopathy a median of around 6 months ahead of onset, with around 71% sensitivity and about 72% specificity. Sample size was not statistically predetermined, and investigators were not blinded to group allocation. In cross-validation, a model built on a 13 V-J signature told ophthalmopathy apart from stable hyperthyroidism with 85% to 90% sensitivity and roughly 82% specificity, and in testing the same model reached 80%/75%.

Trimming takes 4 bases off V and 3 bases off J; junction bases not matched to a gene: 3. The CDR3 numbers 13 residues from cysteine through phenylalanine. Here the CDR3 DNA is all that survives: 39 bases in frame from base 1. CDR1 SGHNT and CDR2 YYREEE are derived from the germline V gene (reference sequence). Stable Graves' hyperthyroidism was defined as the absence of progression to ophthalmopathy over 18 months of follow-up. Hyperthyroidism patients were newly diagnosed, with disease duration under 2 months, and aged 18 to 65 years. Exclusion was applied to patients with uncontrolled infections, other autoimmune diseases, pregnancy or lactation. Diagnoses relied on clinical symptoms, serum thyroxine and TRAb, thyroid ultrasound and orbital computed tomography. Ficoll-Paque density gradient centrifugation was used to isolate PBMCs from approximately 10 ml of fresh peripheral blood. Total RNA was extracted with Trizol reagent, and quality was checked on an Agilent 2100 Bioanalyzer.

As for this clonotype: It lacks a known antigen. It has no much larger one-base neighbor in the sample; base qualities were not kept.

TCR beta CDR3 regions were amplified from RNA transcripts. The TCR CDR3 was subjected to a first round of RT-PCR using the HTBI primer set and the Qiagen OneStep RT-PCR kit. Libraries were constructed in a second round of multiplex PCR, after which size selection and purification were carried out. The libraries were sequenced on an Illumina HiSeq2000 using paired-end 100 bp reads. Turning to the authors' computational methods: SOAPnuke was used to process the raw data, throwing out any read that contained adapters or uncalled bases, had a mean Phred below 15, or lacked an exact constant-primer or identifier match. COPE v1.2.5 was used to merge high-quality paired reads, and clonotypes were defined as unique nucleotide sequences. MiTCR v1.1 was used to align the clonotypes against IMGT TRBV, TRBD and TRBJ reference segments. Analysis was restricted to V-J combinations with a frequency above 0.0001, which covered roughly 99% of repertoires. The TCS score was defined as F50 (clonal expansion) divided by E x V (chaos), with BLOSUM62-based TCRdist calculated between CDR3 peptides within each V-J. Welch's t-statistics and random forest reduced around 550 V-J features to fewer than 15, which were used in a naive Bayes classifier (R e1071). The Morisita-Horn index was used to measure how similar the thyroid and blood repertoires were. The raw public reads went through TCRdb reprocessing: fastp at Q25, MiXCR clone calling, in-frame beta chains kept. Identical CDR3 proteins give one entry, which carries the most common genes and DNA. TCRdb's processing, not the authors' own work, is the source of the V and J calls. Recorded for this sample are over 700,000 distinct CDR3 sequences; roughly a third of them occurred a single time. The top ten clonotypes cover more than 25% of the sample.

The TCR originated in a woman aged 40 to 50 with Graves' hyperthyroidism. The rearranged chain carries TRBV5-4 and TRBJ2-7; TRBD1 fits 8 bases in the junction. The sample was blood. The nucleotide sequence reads TGTGCCAGCAGCGTGGGACAGGACTACGAGCAGTACTTC. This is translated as CASSVGQDYEQYF.